The 17 T cell receptor beta chains in this list originate from one sample, sequenced in a study of pediatric ulcerative colitis. This table comes from immunoSEQ multiplex PCR, and its TCRdb copy is limited to in-frame clones, with some not included. The data hold over 35,000 clones, with approximately 82% observed a single time. Sequenced sample: blood. These receptors came from a girl aged 5-17 years with moderate ulcerative colitis.

The rearrangement uses TRBV29-1 and TRBJ2-1; 7 nucleotides agree with TRBD1. V lost 3 bases to trimming and J lost 9 bases; unmatched junction nucleotides: 11. In germline, CDR1 is SQVTM, CDR2 ANQGSEA. The CDR3 is 14 residues long. The CDR3 sequence is CSVEPIETGIEQFF. The CDR3 coding sequence is TGCAGCGTTGAGCCCATCGAGACAGGGATTGAGCAGTTCTTC.

This CDR3 reads CASSPDRLPYEQYF. The DNA of the CDR3 is TGTGCCAGCAGTCCAGACAGGCTACCCTACGAGCAGTACTTC. This chain joins TRBV5-6 and TRBJ2-7; D is perhaps TRBD1 (6 bases). The germline V and J ends were trimmed by 5 bases and 2 bases, with 14 bases remaining between them. The germline gives CDR1 SGHDT, CDR2 YYEEEE. This CDR3 has 14 residues.

This chain connects TRBV7-3 to TRBJ2-3, with D perhaps matching TRBD1 (6 bases). The germline V gene has CDR1 SGHTA and CDR2 FQGTGA. The CDR3 sequence is 13 residues long. The V end lost 3 bases, the J end lost 2 bases, and 6 bases lay between the germline ends. The CDR3 DNA follows: TGTGCCAGCAGCTTGGGGGCCACAGATACGCAGTATTTT. It is translated as CASSLGATDTQYF.

In regard to this clone: Mismatch with germline at one junction end may stem from a read error. The rearrangement uses TRBV30 and TRBJ2-5; D is undetermined. There are 10 residues in the CDR3. Germline values: CDR1 GTSNPN, CDR2 SVGIG (reference sequence). CDR3 nucleotides: TGTGCCTGGAACGGAGAGGCCCAGTACTTC. The encoded protein is CAWNGEAQYF.

The V gene is TRBV19, the J gene TRBJ1-1, with TRBD1 matching over 7 bases. The V gene's germline CDR1 is LNHDA and CDR2 SQIVND (reference sequence). The junction had 5 bases not matched to a gene; V was cut back by 3 bases and J by 4 bases. This CDR3 is 14 amino acids long. CDR3 loop: CASSIGTVFTEAFF. The CDR3 nucleotides read TGTGCCAGTAGTATCGGGACAGTTTTCACTGAAGCTTTCTTT.

The CDR3 sequence: CASSTQTPGGTDTQYF. The CDR3 region has the DNA TGTGCCAGCAGCACCCAAACCCCCGGGGGCACAGATACGCAGTATTTT. The chain couples TRBV11-3 to TRBJ2-3; tentatively, D is TRBD2 (5 bases). The germline V and J ends were trimmed by 5 bases and 1 base, with 16 bases remaining between them. The CDR3 loop spans 16 amino acids. Germline values: CDR1 SGHNT, CDR2 YENEEA.

The chain combines TRBV7-6 with TRBJ1-4; no clear D gene. Germline loops: CDR1 SGHVS, CDR2 FNYEAQ. The germline V and J ends were trimmed by 1 base and 0 bases, with 3 bases remaining between them. CDR3 length: 14 residues. The CDR3 region is CASSLDSTNEKLFF. The CDR3 bases are TGTGCCAGCAGCTTAGATTCAACTAATGAAAAACTGTTTTTT.

The chain couples TRBV28 to TRBJ1-4; maybe TRBD1 (6 bases). Germline CDR1 MDHEN, CDR2 SYDVKM. The CDR3 length is 14 residues. V lost 6 bases and J 7 bases, leaving 15 bases between the germline ends. In nucleotides, the CDR3 is TGTGCCAGCAGCCCCTCAGGGGCGGGTGAAAAACTGTTTTTT. Its translation is CASSPSGAGEKLFF.

The chain carries TRBV4-1 and TRBJ2-1; 14 nucleotides agree with TRBD2. There are 16 residues in the CDR3. J was trimmed by 6 bases and V by 3 bases; bases with no gene match: 4. The germline gives CDR1 MGHRA, CDR2 YSYEKL. The CDR3 is CASSQEGLAGVNEQFF. DNA for the CDR3: TGCGCCAGCAGCCAGGAGGGACTAGCGGGAGTCAATGAGCAGTTCTTC.

The V gene is TRBV11-3, the J gene TRBJ1-1, with D possibly TRBD1 on 5 matching bases. This CDR3 is 13 amino acids long. Germline values: CDR1 SGHNT, CDR2 YENEEA. V lost 8 bases and J 3 bases, leaving 13 bases between the germline ends. CDR3 sequence reads: CASRRGEDTEAFF. DNA for the CDR3: TGTGCCAGCCGACGAGGGGAGGACACTGAAGCTTTCTTT.

The chain recombines TRBV5-1 with TRBJ2-3, with TRBD1 identical over 7 bases. The germline V gene has CDR1 SGHRS and CDR2 YFSETQ. The CDR3 spans 13 residues. V dropped 3 bases and J dropped 9; count of bases not matched to a gene: 7. CDR3 nucleotides: TGCGCCAGCAGCTCGGAACAAGGGGGCACGCAGTATTTT. Protein sequence: CASSSEQGGTQYF.

V is TRBV28 and J is TRBJ2-1; D is perhaps TRBD2 (5 bases). The germline V and J ends were trimmed by 7 bases and 2 bases, with 15 bases remaining between them. The CDR3 runs 15 residues. Germline V gene sequence: CDR1 MDHEN, CDR2 SYDVKM. CDR3 in DNA: TGTGCCAGCACCCCGGGCGGGCGGACCTACAATGAGCAGTTCTTC. It codes for CASTPGGRTYNEQFF. Combining the CDR3 with reference TRBV28 and TRBJ2-1 gives the whole variable domain DVKVTQSSRYLVKRTGEKVFLECVQDMDHENMFWYRQDPGLGLRLIYFSYDVKMKEKGDIPEGYSVSREKKERFSLILESASTNQTSMYLCASTPGGRTYNEQFFGPGTRLTVL.

A few counts support this clone. The rearrangement links TRBV27 to TRBJ2-5; TRBD2 might be the D (5 bases). Germline-derived CDR1 and CDR2 are MNHEY and SMNVEV (reference sequence). The CDR3 loop spans 16 amino acids. V was clipped by 1 base and J by 2 bases, with 14 bases between them. CDR3 residues: CASSLYLRGIQETQYF. The DNA of the CDR3 is TGTGCCAGCAGTTTATATTTACGGGGAATTCAAGAGACCCAGTACTTC.

The chain couples TRBV9 to TRBJ2-3, with 11 bases lining up with TRBD2. Germline-derived CDR1 and CDR2 are SGDLS and YYNGEE. Germline trimming cut 4 bases from V and 4 bases from J; bases unmatched to any gene: 2. The CDR3 contains 14 residues. The CDR3 sequence: CASSPGLAADTQYF. CDR3 nucleotide sequence: TGTGCCAGCAGCCCGGGACTAGCGGCAGATACGCAGTATTTT. Complete variable domain (other parts from reference TRBV9 and TRBJ2-3): DSGVTQTPKHLITATGQRVTLRCSPRSGDLSVYWYQQSLDQGLQFLIQYYNGEERAKGNILERFSAQQFPDLHSELNLSSLELGDSALYFCASSPGLAADTQYFGPGTRLTVL.

The rearrangement links TRBV7-2 to TRBJ2-5, with D perhaps TRBD1 (6 bases). This CDR3 is 15 amino acids long. Germline-derived CDR1 and CDR2 are SGHTA and FQGNSA. Trimming removed 1 base at V and 5 bases at J, with 14 bases between. The CDR3, as DNA: TGTGCCAGCAGCTTAGATATACAGGGATGGGAGACCCAGTACTTC. Amino acid sequence: CASSLDIQGWETQYF.

This clone is medium-sized within its sample. The chain uses TRBV27 and TRBJ2-7, with D maybe TRBD2 (5 bases). Germline loops: CDR1 MNHEY, CDR2 SMNVEV (reference sequence). V was pared by 5 bases and J by 6 bases, with 11 bases between. The CDR3 has 12 amino acids. The CDR3 DNA is TGTGCCAGCAGTGGTACTAGTCGCGAGCAGTACTTC. Residues: CASSGTSREQYF.

V and J are TRBV7-2 and TRBJ1-4; D gene ambiguous. CDR3 size: 15 residues. The ends were cut back, 1 base at V and 7 bases at J, with 13 bases in the middle. The germline V gene encodes CDR1 SGHTA and CDR2 FQGNSA. The CDR3 sequence: CASSLDTVHSEKLFF. As DNA, the CDR3 is TGTGCCAGCAGCTTAGATACGGTCCATAGTGAAAAACTGTTTTTT.